Listed below are T cell receptor beta chains from one sample, sequenced in a study of tumor-infiltrating lymphocytes in primary liver carcinoma. TCRdb re-called the multiplex PCR reads through MiXCR, storing one row per CDR3 protein. The repertoire includes about 350,000 distinct CDR3 sequences, roughly 61% of them detected once, and about 6.5% sits in the top ten. The specimen sequenced was peripheral blood. The receptors were sampled from a man aged 35-49 years with primary liver carcinoma and hepatitis B virus infection. Both conserved end residues are trimmed from each CDR3.

V | CDR3
TRBV7-9 | ASSSSPPSRAEQF
TRBV6-6 | ASSYTPGLSTETQY
TRBV6-6 | ASSYSTGTENTEAF
TRBV12-5 | ASGLVSDWDGASYEQY
TRBV28 | ASSFQGSYEQY
TRBV29-1 | SVPRGASEANEQL
TRBV28 | ASSLRSPPEAF
TRBV29-1 | SVADRGSYGYT
TRBV19 | ARSITGGSLKRSGANVLT
TRBV12-3/TRBV12-4 | ASTIASGHTEAF
TRBV4-1 | ASSLGLAGVGSSTDTQY
TRBV19 | ASSVDVERDTQY
TRBV11-2 | AISLSLSGGRDIRY
TRBV6-5 | ASRPSREYKEQF
TRBV30 | AWTGISPRETQY
TRBV11-1 | ASSLEVRGHEQY
TRBV5-3 | ARRTCGEETQY
TRBV12-3/TRBV12-4 | ASSILDTQY
TRBV5-1 | ASNSYGSAAGMNTEAF
TRBV11-1 | AGSPGQGTYGYT